This T cell receptor beta chain originates from a study of cytomegalovirus exposure and HLA in healthy donors. Study findings and constraints: Data from an earlier analysis indicated that most TCR beta V segments were productive either about 87% or about 30% of the time. The listing of about 150 TCR beta chains classed them as cytomegalovirus-associated.

The CDR3 is 18 residues long. On this clone itself: Its specificity is unknown.

Use of 60 Vbeta and 13 Jbeta primers characterized the PCR. Profiling relied on immunoSEQ multiplex PCR, and the TCRdb table lists in-frame clones only, not all of them. Of about 92,000 clones listed, roughly 80% are singletons. The sequence was obtained from a man aged 45 to 65 in good health and CMV-seropositive. This chain links TRBV1 with TRBJ2-1; the D call of TRBD2 is as the table states it, not checked on the DNA. TRBV1 is given as a pseudogene. The sequenced sample consisted of PBMCs. The CDR3 nucleotides are TGCACCAGCAGGGATAGACCATGTCGCAGCAGGACTAGCGGTGAGCAGTTCTTC. Encoded protein: CTSRDRPCRSRTSGEQFF.